The 30 T cell receptor beta chains presented below share a single source sample, sequenced in a study of ipilimumab plus nivolumab after autologous stem cell transplantation. This table comes from immunoSEQ multiplex PCR, and its TCRdb copy is limited to in-frame clones, with some not included. The sample carries approximately 15,000 clones, 65% to 80% recorded once. Source: PBMCs, taken in a trial of ipilimumab plus nivolumab as post-transplant consolidation. The source of these receptors is a male donor with diffuse large B-cell lymphoma.

The V and J genes are TRBV2 and TRBJ2-7; TRBD1 agrees at 7 bases. The CDR3 runs 16 residues. Germline V CDR1 and CDR2: SNHLY, FYNNEI. J lost 3 bases, V lost 6 bases, and 14 bases had no gene match. In nucleotides, the CDR3 is TGTGCCAGCAGCCAGACAGGGATTTACCCCTACTACGAGCAGTACTTC. Translated, it gives CASSQTGIYPYYEQYF. The variable domain in full, completed from reference TRBV2 and TRBJ2-7, reads EPEVTQTPSHQVTQMGQEVILRCVPISNHLYFYWYRQILGQKVEFLVSFYNNEISEKSEIFDDQFSVERPDGSNFTLKIRSTKLEDSAMYFCASSQTGIYPYYEQYFGPGTRLTVT.

The CDR3 here is CASSIIGQGRSGANVLTF. The CDR3 DNA reads TGTGCCAGTAGTATTATCGGGCAGGGACGCTCTGGGGCCAACGTCCTGACTTTC. This rearrangement joins TRBV19 to TRBJ2-6, with D perhaps matching TRBD1 or TRBD2 (5 bases each). This CDR3 is built from 18 residues. The V end lost 3 bases, the J end lost 0 bases, and 15 bases lay between the germline ends. Germline CDR1 LNHDA, CDR2 SQIVND (reference sequence).

The chain uses TRBV11-2 and TRBJ2-1; 7 nucleotides match TRBD1. V lost 10 bases and J lost 8; bases outside the gene matches: 5. The CDR3 runs to 11 residues. Germline V gene data show CDR1 as SGHAT and CDR2 as FQNNGV. This CDR3 is CAIHTGDEQFF. Written as DNA, the CDR3 is TGTGCCATCCATACAGGGGATGAGCAGTTCTTC.

The chain employs TRBV12-2 and TRBJ2-3; no DNA check was done on the table's D call, TRBD2. TRBV12-2 is termed a pseudogene. This CDR3 is 14 amino acids long. CDR3 in amino acids: CASRIRVSTDTQYF. The DNA of the CDR3 is TGTGCAAGTCGTATAAGAGTGAGCACAGATACGCAGTATTTT.

This clone was counted a few times. This chain connects TRBV6-5 to TRBJ2-2; D remains unclear. Trimming removed 6 bases at V and 3 bases at J, with 11 bases between. Germline CDR1 and CDR2: MNHEY and SVGAGI. The CDR3 loop spans 14 amino acids. CDR3: CASSLGRYTGELFF. CDR3 sequence (DNA): TGTGCCAGCAGCCTTGGACGGTACACCGGGGAGCTGTTTTTT.

V gene TRBV11-3 combines with J gene TRBJ2-5; D unresolved. The V gene's germline CDR1 is SGHNT and CDR2 YENEEA. CDR3 length: 16 amino acids. The V end was cut by 5 bases, the J end by 2 bases, with 18 bases between. CDR3 residues: CASSRGLSFDQETQYF. For the CDR3, the DNA is TGTGCCAGCAGCCGTGGCCTATCCTTCGATCAAGAGACCCAGTACTTC.

The rearrangement links TRBV7-2 to TRBJ1-4, with a possible D match to TRBD1 (6 bases). CDR1 and CDR2 from the germline V gene are SGHTA and FQGNSA. The CDR3 is made up of 16 amino acids. V gave up 6 bases and J gave up 2 bases, with 16 bases separating them. The CDR3 reads CASRKSVGGTNEKLFF. The CDR3, as DNA: TGTGCCAGCAGGAAATCGGTCGGGGGCACTAATGAAAAACTGTTTTTT.

The genes are TRBV5-1 and TRBJ2-3; no clear D. The CDR3 runs 14 residues. The germline gives CDR1 SGHRS, CDR2 YFSETQ. The V end lost 4 bases, the J end lost 1 base, and 10 bases lay between the germline ends. Written as DNA, the CDR3 is TGCGCCAGCAGCGACTCAGGAGGCACAGATACGCAGTATTTT. Protein sequence: CASSDSGGTDTQYF.

The chain employs TRBV19 and TRBJ2-3; D may be TRBD1 or TRBD2 (5 bases each). The CDR3 is 16 residues long. V lost 3 bases, J lost 6 bases, and 19 bases lay in between. Germline V gene data show CDR1 as LNHDA and CDR2 as SQIVND (reference sequence). CDR3 amino acids: CASSICFKPRDDTQYF. The CDR3 DNA reads TGTGCCAGTAGTATTTGTTTCAAACCCAGGGACGATACGCAGTATTTT.

This clone was seen only once. This CDR3 reads CATTWNTEAFF. DNA of the CDR3: TGTGCCACCACATGGAACACTGAAGCTTTCTTT. The J gene is TRBJ1-1, the V gene TRBV2; the D is unclear. The length of the CDR3 is 11 residues. The V end lost 10 bases, the J end lost 1 base, and 7 bases lay between the germline ends. Germline values: CDR1 SNHLY, CDR2 FYNNEI.

J is TRBJ1-5 and V is TRBV12-2; the DNA was not compared with TRBD1, the D call given in the table. TRBV12-2 is recorded as a pseudogene. This CDR3 has 18 residues. The CDR3 loop is CASRFSRGIFSRNQPQHF. DNA of the CDR3: TGTGCAAGTCGCTTCTCCAGGGGGATCTTTTCCCGTAATCAGCCCCAGCATTTT.

The chain joins TRBV5-1 to TRBJ2-7; 11 positions agree with TRBD2. Germline loops: CDR1 SGHRS, CDR2 YFSETQ. The CDR3 covers 18 residues. Losses at the gene ends were 3 bases for V and 0 bases for J; bases not matched to a gene: 11. This CDR3 reads CASSWGRLAGKSSYEQYF. The CDR3 nucleotides are TGCGCCAGCAGCTGGGGGAGACTAGCGGGGAAGAGCTCCTACGAGCAGTACTTC.

The CDR3 spells CASSPRQGAHYGYTF. The DNA for the CDR3 is TGTGCCAGCTCACCAAGACAGGGGGCACACTATGGCTACACCTTC. V gene TRBV18 combines with J gene TRBJ1-2; 10 bases are shared with TRBD1. The CDR3 loop spans 15 amino acids. Looked up from germline, CDR1 is KGHSH and CDR2 is LQKENI. V shed 2 bases and J 3 bases; nucleotides not matched to a gene: 3.

V is TRBV29-1 and J is TRBJ1-2; 7 bases map to TRBD1. This CDR3 spans 14 amino acids. With V trimmed by 4 bases and J by 8 bases, 13 bases remained unmatched. CDR1 SQVTM and CDR2 ANQGSEA come from the germline V gene. CDR3 amino acids: CSVVGDREREGYTF. The DNA of the CDR3 is TGCAGCGTTGTTGGAGACAGGGAACGAGAGGGCTACACCTTC.

This clone was picked up a small number of times. The chain combines TRBV5-1 with TRBJ2-5; D unresolved. Germline CDR1 is SGHRS and CDR2 is YFSETQ. CDR3 length: 14 amino acids. V was cut by 0 bases and J by 2 bases, with 8 bases left in between. The CDR3 DNA follows: TGCGCCAGCAGCTTGGGTCGGTTACAAGAGACCCAGTACTTC. This codes for CASSLGRLQETQYF.

The chain is built from TRBV2 and TRBJ2-3, with D tentatively TRBD2 (6 bases). Germline loops: CDR1 SNHLY, CDR2 FYNNEI. Deletions cut 1 base from V and 11 bases from J, with 10 bases between. The CDR3 contains 12 residues. CDR3 DNA sequence: TGTGCCAGCAGTGAAGTGGCGGGGAGGCAGTATTTT. Amino acid sequence: CASSEVAGRQYF.

This chain links TRBV27 with TRBJ1-5, with D possibly TRBD1 on 5 matching bases. The V and J ends lost 5 bases and 2 bases respectively, with 13 bases between them. CDR3 length: 15 amino acids. In germline, CDR1 is MNHEY, CDR2 SMNVEV (reference sequence). The CDR3 coding sequence is TGTGCCAGCAGTCCAGGGACGAGCGGCAATCAGCCCCAGCATTTT. Amino acids: CASSPGTSGNQPQHF.

The chain recombines TRBV5-5 with TRBJ1-1, with 8 nucleotides matching TRBD1. Unmatched junction bases numbered 8, after V lost 4 bases and J lost 6 bases. The CDR3 totals 14 residues. Germline CDR1 SGHKS, CDR2 YYEKEE (reference sequence). In nucleotides, the CDR3 is TGTGCCAGCAGCGCGACAGGGGTGCTAGCTGAAGCTTTCTTT. Translating gives CASSATGVLAEAFF.

The V gene is TRBV14, the J gene TRBJ2-2; possible D gene TRBD2, 7 bases. Germline V gene sequence: CDR1 SGHDN, CDR2 FVKESK. The CDR3 is 15 residues long. The V and J ends lost 2 bases and 6 bases respectively, with 13 bases between them. The CDR3 region has the DNA TGTGCCAGCAGCCAAAACGGGGGGCAAGCCGGGGAGCTGTTTTTT. Protein product: CASSQNGGQAGELFF.

The CDR3 loop reads CASSPWRSGYNEQFF. CDR3 nucleotide sequence: TGCGCCAGCAGCCCGTGGAGATCCGGCTACAATGAGCAGTTCTTC. The chain combines TRBV4-1 with TRBJ2-1; D not certain. CDR1 is MGHRA, CDR2 YSYEKL, per germline. The CDR3 length is 15 residues. V was cut by 4 bases and J by 3 bases, with 13 bases left in between.

The chain has TRBV7-2 and TRBJ1-2; D unresolved. Germline CDR1 and CDR2: SGHTA and FQGNSA. Trimming left V 5 bases short and J 0 bases short, with 4 bases between. The CDR3 totals 12 residues. The CDR3 is CASSAANYGYTF. The CDR3 DNA follows: TGTGCCAGCAGCGCAGCTAACTATGGCTACACCTTC.

This clone was counted only a few times. The chain couples TRBV18 to TRBJ1-5; D uncertain. Germline-derived CDR1 and CDR2 are KGHSH and LQKENI. This CDR3 is 13 amino acids long. With 3 bases removed from V and 3 bases from J, the gap between germline ends came to 6 bases. CDR3 in amino acids: CASSPTNNQPQHF. DNA of the CDR3: TGTGCCAGCTCACCGACCAACAATCAGCCCCAGCATTTT.

The V gene is TRBV11-3, the J gene TRBJ2-7, with 9 bases identical to TRBD1. CDR3 length: 14 residues. Germline-derived CDR1 and CDR2 are SGHNT and YENEEA. V shed 3 bases, J shed 3 bases, and the junction held 3 bases outside the gene matches. This CDR3 reads CASSFETGGYEQYF. The CDR3 DNA reads TGTGCCAGCAGCTTCGAGACAGGGGGCTACGAGCAGTACTTC.

The chain uses TRBV13 and TRBJ2-3; no clear D. The V gene's germline CDR1 is PRHDT and CDR2 FYEKMQ (reference sequence). Trimming took off 8 bases at V and 6 bases at J, with 15 bases between the two ends. The CDR3 totals 13 residues. The CDR3 spells CASGAGDMDTQYF. Written as DNA, the CDR3 is TGTGCCAGCGGAGCCGGTGATATGGATACGCAGTATTTT.

On this clone: Compared with germline, one end of the junction differs, possibly owing to a read error. The chain uses TRBV7-7 and TRBJ2-3; D ambiguous. The CDR3 is 14 amino acids. CDR1 SSHAT and CDR2 FNYEAQ come from the germline V gene (reference sequence). This CDR3 is CASSLSVLTDTQYF. Here the CDR3 DNA reads TGTGCTAGCAGCTTATCAGTACTTACAGATACGCAGTATTTT.

The chain joins TRBV9 to TRBJ2-7; perhaps TRBD2 as D (7 bases). The CDR3 has 15 residues. Germline V gene data show CDR1 as SGDLS and CDR2 as YYNGEE. Trimming removed 4 bases from V and 5 bases from J, with 19 bases in between. The chain's CDR3 is CASSPREGGFNEQYF. The CDR3 nucleotides read TGTGCCAGCAGCCCACGAGAGGGGGGGTTTAACGAGCAGTACTTC.

J is TRBJ1-1 and V is TRBV7-3; no clear D. CDR1 is SGHTA, CDR2 FQGTGA, per germline. The CDR3 spans 11 residues. The germline V and J ends were trimmed by 6 bases and 11 bases, with 13 bases remaining between them. The CDR3 sequence: CASSSVGVAFF. The CDR3 DNA reads as TGTGCCAGCAGTTCGGTGGGCGTTGCTTTCTTT.

The chain recombines TRBV19 with TRBJ2-2; D not certain. Between the trimmed V and J ends, which lost 2 bases and 3 bases, there was a span of 4 bases. Germline loops: CDR1 LNHDA, CDR2 SQIVND (reference sequence). This CDR3 contains 13 residues. The DNA for the CDR3 is TGTGCCAGTAGTATATGGGACACCGGGGAGCTGTTTTTT. This sequence encodes CASSIWDTGELFF.

The chain combines TRBV5-6 with TRBJ1-5, with 7 nucleotides matching TRBD1. Trimming cost V 4 bases and J 0 bases; bases outside gene matches: 4. Germline lookup yields CDR1 SGHDT and CDR2 YYEEEE. The CDR3 consists of 15 residues. CDR3 nucleotide sequence: TGTGCCAGCAGCCGACAGGGTAATAGCAATCAGCCCCAGCATTTT. Its translation: CASSRQGNSNQPQHF.

The chain joins TRBV7-2 to TRBJ2-7; D might be TRBD2 (5 bases). In germline, CDR1 is SGHTA, CDR2 FQGNSA. CDR3 length equals 14 residues. Between the trimmed V and J ends, which lost 2 bases and 3 bases, there was a span of 11 bases. The CDR3 here is CASSLPGKGYEQYF. CDR3 DNA sequence: TGTGCCAGCAGCTTACCCGGGAAGGGCTACGAGCAGTACTTC.